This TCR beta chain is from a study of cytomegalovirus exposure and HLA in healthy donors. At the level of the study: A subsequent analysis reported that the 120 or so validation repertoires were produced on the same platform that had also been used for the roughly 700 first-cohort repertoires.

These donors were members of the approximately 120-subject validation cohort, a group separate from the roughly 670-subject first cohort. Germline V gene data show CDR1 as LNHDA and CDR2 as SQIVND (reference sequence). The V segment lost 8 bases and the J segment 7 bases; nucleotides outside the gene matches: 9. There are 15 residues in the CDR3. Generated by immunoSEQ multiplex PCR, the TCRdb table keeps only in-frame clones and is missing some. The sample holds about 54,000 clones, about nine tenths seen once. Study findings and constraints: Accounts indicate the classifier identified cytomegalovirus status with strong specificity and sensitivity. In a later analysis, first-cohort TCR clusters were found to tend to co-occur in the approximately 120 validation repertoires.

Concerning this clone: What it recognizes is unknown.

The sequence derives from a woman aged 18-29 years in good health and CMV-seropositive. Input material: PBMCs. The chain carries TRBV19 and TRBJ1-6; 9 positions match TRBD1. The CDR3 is CASQPTGTGNSPLHF. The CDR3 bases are TGTGCCAGTCAACCAACGGGGACAGGGAATTCACCCCTCCACTTT.